The T cell receptor (beta chain) described here comes from a study of T cell responses to AZD1222 COVID-19 vaccine. Background on the study: The study pooled second doses at about 4 or about 12 weeks.

Here immunoSEQ multiplex PCR was the method, and the copy in TCRdb shows in-frame clones only, minus some. The data contain 95,000 to 150,000 clones, roughly 90% of them seen just once; the ten biggest clones take up 11% to 15%. Study conclusions and caveats: Regions 160-218 and 743-854 held dominance among vaccine-associated CD4 TCRs, which spanned spike. In a largely white British group with more females than males, clonal diversity was possibly underestimated. Repertoire samples came only from after the peak T cell response.

CDR3 length: 14 amino acids. The V end lost 4 bases, the J end lost 0 bases, and 10 bases lay between the germline ends. Germline values: CDR1 MNHEY, CDR2 SMNVEV (reference sequence). Turning to this clone: Its antigen is as yet unknown.

This clonotype was sampled from an adult in good health. V and J are TRBV27 and TRBJ2-7; D possibly corresponds to TRBD2 (5 bases). The sequences come from peripheral blood, collected on day 0 of AZD1222 vaccination. The CDR3: CASSYSASSYEQYF. CDR3 in DNA: TGTGCCAGCAGTTATAGCGCCAGCTCCTACGAGCAGTACTTC.